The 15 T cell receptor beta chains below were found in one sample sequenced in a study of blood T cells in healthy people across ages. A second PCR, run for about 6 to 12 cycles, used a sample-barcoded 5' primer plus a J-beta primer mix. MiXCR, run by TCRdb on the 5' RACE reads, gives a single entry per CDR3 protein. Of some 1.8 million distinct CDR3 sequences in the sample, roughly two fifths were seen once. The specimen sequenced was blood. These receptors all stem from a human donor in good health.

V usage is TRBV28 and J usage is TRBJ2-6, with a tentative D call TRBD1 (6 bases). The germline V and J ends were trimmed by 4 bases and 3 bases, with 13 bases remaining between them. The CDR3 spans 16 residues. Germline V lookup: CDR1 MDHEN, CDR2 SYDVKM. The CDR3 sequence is CASSSQGTNGANVLTF. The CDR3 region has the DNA TGTGCCAGCAGTTCTCAGGGGACAAATGGGGCCAACGTCCTGACTTTC.

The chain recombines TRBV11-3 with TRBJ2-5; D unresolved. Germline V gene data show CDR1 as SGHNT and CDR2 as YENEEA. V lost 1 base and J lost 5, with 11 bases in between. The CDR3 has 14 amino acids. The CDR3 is CASSLVAVRETQYF. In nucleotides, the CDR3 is TGTGCCAGCAGCTTAGTCGCGGTCCGGGAGACCCAGTACTTC. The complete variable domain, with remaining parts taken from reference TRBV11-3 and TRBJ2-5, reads EAGVVQSPRYKIIEKKQPVAFWCNPISGHNTLYWYLQNLGQGPELLIRYENEEAVDDSQLPKDRFSAERLKGVDSTLKIQPAELGDSAVYLCASSLVAVRETQYFGPGTRLLVL.

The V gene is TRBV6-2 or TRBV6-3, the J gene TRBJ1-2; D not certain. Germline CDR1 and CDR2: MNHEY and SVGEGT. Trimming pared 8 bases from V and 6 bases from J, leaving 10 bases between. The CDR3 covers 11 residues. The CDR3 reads CASFQDNGYTF. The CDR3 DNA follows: TGTGCCAGCTTCCAGGATAATGGCTACACCTTC.

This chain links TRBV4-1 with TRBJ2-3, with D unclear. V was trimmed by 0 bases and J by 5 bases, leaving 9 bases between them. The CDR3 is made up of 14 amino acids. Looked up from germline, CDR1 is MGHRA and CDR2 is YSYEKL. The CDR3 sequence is CASSQDSVRDTQYF. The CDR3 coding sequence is TGCGCCAGCAGCCAAGATTCGGTGCGAGATACGCAGTATTTT.

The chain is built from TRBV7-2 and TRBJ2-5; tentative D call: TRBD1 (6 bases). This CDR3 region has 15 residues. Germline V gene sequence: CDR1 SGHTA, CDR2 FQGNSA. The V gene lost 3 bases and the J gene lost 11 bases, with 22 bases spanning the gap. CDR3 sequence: CASSFTAGSHREQYF. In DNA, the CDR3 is TGTGCCAGCAGCTTTACCGCCGGGTCGCACAGGGAGCAGTACTTC.

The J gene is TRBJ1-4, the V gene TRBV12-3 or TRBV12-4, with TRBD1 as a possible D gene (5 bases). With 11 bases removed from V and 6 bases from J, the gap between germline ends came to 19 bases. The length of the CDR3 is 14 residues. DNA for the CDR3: TGTGCCGGCAATACGCGGGGCCGGTATGAAAAACTGTTTTTT. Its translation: CAGNTRGRYEKLFF.

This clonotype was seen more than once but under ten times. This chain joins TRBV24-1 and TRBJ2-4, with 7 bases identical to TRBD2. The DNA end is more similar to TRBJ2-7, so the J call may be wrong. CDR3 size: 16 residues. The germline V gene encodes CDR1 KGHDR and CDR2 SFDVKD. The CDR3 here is CATSAASAGLSYEQYF. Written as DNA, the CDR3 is TGTGCCACCAGTGCAGCTTCAGCGGGACTCTCCTACGAGCAGTACTTC.

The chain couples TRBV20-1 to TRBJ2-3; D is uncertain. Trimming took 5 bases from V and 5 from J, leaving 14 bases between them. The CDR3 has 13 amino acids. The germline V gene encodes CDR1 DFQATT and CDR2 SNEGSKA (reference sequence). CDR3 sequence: CSAGRVSLDTQYF. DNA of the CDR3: TGCAGTGCTGGAAGGGTATCTTTAGATACGCAGTATTTT.

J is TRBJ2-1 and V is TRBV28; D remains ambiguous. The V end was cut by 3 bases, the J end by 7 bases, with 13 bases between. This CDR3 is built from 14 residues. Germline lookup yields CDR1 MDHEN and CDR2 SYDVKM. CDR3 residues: CASSLGRVKNEQFF. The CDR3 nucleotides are TGTGCCAGCAGTTTGGGAAGGGTTAAGAATGAGCAGTTCTTC.

The CDR3 DNA reads TGCAGCATTGGAACTGAAGCTTTCTTT. Translation: CSIGTEAFF. This sequence joins TRBV29-1 and TRBJ1-1; D gene unclear. The CDR3 runs to 9 residues. CDR1 SQVTM and CDR2 ANQGSEA come from the germline V gene. The V gene lost 8 bases and the J gene lost 5 bases, with 6 bases spanning the gap.

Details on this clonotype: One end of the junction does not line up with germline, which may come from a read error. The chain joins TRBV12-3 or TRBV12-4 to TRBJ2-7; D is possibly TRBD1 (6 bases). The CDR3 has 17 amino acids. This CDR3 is CASSLGRRRQGIYERYF. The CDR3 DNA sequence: TGTGCCAGCAGTTTAGGAAGACGGAGGCAGGGGATCTACGAGCGGTACTTC.

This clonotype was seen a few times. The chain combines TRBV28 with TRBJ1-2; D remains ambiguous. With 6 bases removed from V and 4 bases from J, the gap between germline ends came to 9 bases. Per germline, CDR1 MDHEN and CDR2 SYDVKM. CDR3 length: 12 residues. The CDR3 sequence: CASRQYPYGYTF. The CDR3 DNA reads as TGTGCCAGCAGACAATACCCCTATGGCTACACCTTC.

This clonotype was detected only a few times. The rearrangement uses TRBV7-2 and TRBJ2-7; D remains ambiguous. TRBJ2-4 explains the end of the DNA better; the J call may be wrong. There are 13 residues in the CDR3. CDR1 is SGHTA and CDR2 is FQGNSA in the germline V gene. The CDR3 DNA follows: TGTGCCAGCAGCTCTAGAAGCAAAAACATTCAGTACTTC. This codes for CASSSRSKNIQYF.

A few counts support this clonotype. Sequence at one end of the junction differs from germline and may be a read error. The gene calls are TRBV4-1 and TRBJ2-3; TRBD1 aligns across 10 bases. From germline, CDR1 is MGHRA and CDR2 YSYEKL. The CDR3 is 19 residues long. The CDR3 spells CASRQEGTGASSPTDTQYF. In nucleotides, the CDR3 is TGCGCCAGCAGACAAGAAGGGACAGGGGCCTCGTCCCCCACAGATACGCAGTATTTT.

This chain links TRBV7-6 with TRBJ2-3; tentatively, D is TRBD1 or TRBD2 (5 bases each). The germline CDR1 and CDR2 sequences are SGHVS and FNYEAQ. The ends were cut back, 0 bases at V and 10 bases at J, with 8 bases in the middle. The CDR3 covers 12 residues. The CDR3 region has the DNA TGTGCCAGCAGCTTAGCTGTGGGGGCGCAGTATTTT. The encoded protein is CASSLAVGAQYF.